This is a list of T cell receptor beta chains from one sample in a study of metastatic and nonmetastatic thyroid tumors. TCRdb re-clonotyped the PCR reads through MiXCR. The sample lists 10,000 to 15,000 clones; roughly 29% were seen once. Sequencing input: tumor tissue. The receptors stem from a female donor with papillary thyroid cancer or a benign thyroid nodule (not recorded which). Some clones in this sample may be carry-over from other donors' samples. The CDR3 runs from the conserved cysteine through the conserved F or W. D genes are given only for firm matches. Size tells how often a clone was seen (once, few, many) or the class of an expanded clone, and some rows leave it out.

d_call clone_size j_call v_call cdr3_aa cdr3_nt
. many TRBJ2-3 TRBV9 CASSVDPGGGMVDTQYF TGTGCCAGCAGCGTAGACCCAGGGGGGGGTATGGTAGATACGCAGTATTTT
TRBD2 many TRBJ2-7 TRBV5-1 CASSLAGASGGSYEQYF TGCGCCAGCAGCTTGGCCGGAGCTAGCGGGGGCTCCTACGAGCAGTACTTC
TRBD2 many TRBJ2-7 TRBV20-1 CSAGGLGVYEQYF TGCAGTGCCGGGGGGTTAGGGGTCTACGAGCAGTACTTC
. medium-sized TRBJ2-2 TRBV18 CASSSSGNTGELFF TGTGCCAGCTCCTCCTCAGGGAACACCGGGGAGCTGTTTTTT
TRBD1 many TRBJ1-3 TRBV28 CASSASGTGGAYGNTIYF TGTGCCAGCAGTGCTTCCGGGACAGGGGGCGCCTATGGAAACACCATATATTTT
. medium-sized TRBJ1-3 TRBV12-3/TRBV12-4 CASSFRALYSGNTIYF TGTGCCAGCAGCTTCAGGGCCCTCTACTCTGGAAACACCATATATTTT
TRBD1 medium-sized TRBJ1-6 TRBV10-2 CASQGGQGVSPLHF TGCGCCAGCCAGGGGGGACAGGGGGTTTCACCCCTCCACTTT
TRBD2 few TRBJ2-7 TRBV12-3/TRBV12-4 CASIPPGLAGWAYEQYF TGTGCCAGCATTCCACCAGGACTAGCGGGGTGGGCCTACGAGCAGTACTTC
. many TRBJ2-1 TRBV11-2 CASSLEGLANNEQFF TGTGCCAGCAGCTTAGAAGGGCTAGCGAACAATGAGCAGTTCTTC
TRBD2 few TRBJ2-1 TRBV28 CASSSGLAPNEQFF TGTGCCAGCAGTTCCGGACTAGCCCCCAATGAGCAGTTCTTC
. few TRBJ2-7 TRBV19 CASSMVGRLYF TGTGCCAGTAGTATGGTTGGTCGGTTGTACTTC
. . TRBJ2-7 TRBV24-1 CATSAIGTRLQYF TGTGCCACCAGTGCCATTGGGACACGGCTTCAGTACTTC
. . TRBJ2-3 TRBV28 CASTSEGFGTDTQYF TGTGCCAGCACTTCTGAGGGTTTTGGCACAGATACGCAGTATTTT
. . TRBJ1-4 TRBV18 CASSPPGRSNEKLFF TGTGCCAGCTCACCCCCGGGACGGAGTAATGAAAAACTGTTTTTT
. large TRBJ2-7 TRBV6-5 CASSYGGSYEQYF TGTGCCAGCAGTTACGGCGGTTCCTACGAGCAGTACTTC
. . TRBJ1-3 TRBV30 CAWSPRGGARLFGNTIYF TGTGCCTGGAGTCCAAGGGGAGGGGCCCGATTGTTTGGAAACACCATATATTTT
TRBD1 . TRBJ2-1 TRBV20-1 CSAAGTGGYNEQFF TGCAGTGCGGCCGGGACAGGGGGCTACAATGAGCAGTTCTTC
. . TRBJ1-6 TRBV6-1 CASSPGTRHSPIHF TGTGCCAGCAGTCCCGGGACGCGTCATTCACCCATCCACTTT
. . TRBJ1-2 TRBV4-1 CASSQDGQGSYGYTF TGCGCCAGCAGCCAAGATGGGCAGGGGAGCTATGGCTACACCTTC
. medium-sized TRBJ1-1 TRBV6-2/TRBV6-3 CASSYAPDTEAFF TGTGCCAGCAGTTACGCCCCAGACACTGAAGCTTTCTTT
. few TRBJ2-3 TRBV28 CASTSQLGAGDTQYF TGTGCCAGCACCTCCCAACTGGGGGCAGGGGATACGCAGTATTTT
. . TRBJ1-2 TRBV11-2 CASSLDPEGISYGYTF TGTGCCAGCAGCTTAGATCCTGAAGGGATTAGCTATGGCTACACCTTC
TRBD1 few TRBJ1-3 TRBV6-5 CASSYSRQGIQAGNTIYF TGTGCCAGCAGTTACTCGAGACAGGGGATTCAAGCTGGAAACACCATATATTTT
. many TRBJ1-1 TRBV6-4 CASRRQSNTEAFF TGTGCCAGCAGGAGACAGAGCAACACTGAAGCTTTCTTT
. medium-sized TRBJ1-2 TRBV2 CASSEGGSRGYGYTF TGTGCCAGCAGTGAAGGAGGAAGTAGGGGCTATGGCTACACCTTC
. medium-sized TRBJ1-1 TRBV28 CASRGFGNTEAFF TGTGCCAGCAGAGGTTTCGGGAACACTGAAGCTTTCTTT
TRBD2 . TRBJ2-7 TRBV3-1 CASSPGLAPIGEEQYF TGTGCCAGCAGCCCGGGACTAGCCCCTATCGGGGAGGAGCAGTACTTC
TRBD2 . TRBJ2-1 TRBV6-1 CASSEGSGLANEQFF TGTGCCAGCAGTGAAGGGAGCGGACTAGCGAATGAGCAGTTCTTC
. . TRBJ2-2 TRBV9 CASSYGVPANTRELFF TGTGCCAGCAGCTACGGGGTCCCCGCGAACACCCGGGAGCTGTTTTTT
TRBD2 . TRBJ2-2 TRBV19 CASSIPAGVGTGELFF TGTGCCAGTAGTATCCCGGCGGGAGTGGGAACCGGGGAGCTGTTTTTT
. many TRBJ2-1 TRBV5-1 CASSLGLEGEQFF TGCGCCAGCAGCCTGGGACTGGAGGGTGAGCAGTTCTTC
TRBD1 . TRBJ1-6 TRBV7-2 CASSLTGESPLHF TGTGCCAGCAGCCTGACAGGGGAGTCACCCCTCCACTTT
TRBD2 . TRBJ2-1 TRBV4-2 CASSQGLGGVYNEQFF TGTGCCAGCAGCCAAGGGTTGGGGGGGGTCTACAATGAGCAGTTCTTC
. many TRBJ1-5 TRBV30 CAWSTRAPYHQPQHF TGTGCCTGGAGTACGAGGGCCCCATACCATCAGCCCCAGCATTTT
TRBD1 . TRBJ1-6 TRBV30 CAWSSDRANSPLHF TGTGCCTGGAGCTCGGACAGGGCAAATTCACCCCTCCACTTT
TRBD1 many TRBJ1-6 TRBV2 CASRATGTGINSPLHF TGTGCCAGCAGGGCGACCGGGACAGGGATTAATTCACCCCTCCACTTT
. many TRBJ2-6 TRBV9 CASSVSGTSGANVLTF TGTGCCAGCAGCGTTTCCGGGACTTCGGGGGCCAACGTCCTGACTTTC
. many TRBJ1-3 TRBV30 CAWSVQKSPPQGNTIYF TGTGCCTGGAGTGTACAGAAATCCCCCCCACAGGGAAACACCATATATTTT
TRBD1 few TRBJ1-3 TRBV28 CASSRRDSPLGGNTIYF TGTGCCAGCAGTAGGCGGGACAGCCCTCTCGGTGGAAACACCATATATTTT
TRBD1 medium-sized TRBJ2-2 TRBV27 CASSTADRVNTGELFF TGTGCCAGCAGTACAGCGGACAGGGTAAACACCGGGGAGCTGTTTTTT
. many TRBJ1-3 TRBV29-1 CSVEGGAGGGNTIYF TGCAGCGTTGAAGGAGGGGCAGGAGGTGGAAACACCATATATTTT
. medium-sized TRBJ1-1 TRBV6-1 CASSDRGSPIVVAFF TGTGCCAGCAGTGATCGCGGGAGCCCCATCGTTGTGGCTTTCTTT
. . TRBJ2-2 TRBV5-4 CASSLYSNTGELFF TGTGCCAGCAGCTTGTACAGTAACACCGGGGAGCTGTTTTTT
. few TRBJ1-1 TRBV12-3/TRBV12-4 CASTLLKGRTEAFF TGTGCCAGCACTTTACTCAAGGGCCGGACTGAAGCTTTCTTT
. medium-sized TRBJ1-1 TRBV19 CASTRARTEAFF TGTGCCAGTACGCGGGCGAGGACTGAAGCTTTCTTT
. many TRBJ1-3 TRBV2 CASSEFGPHTIGNTIYF TGTGCCAGCAGTGAATTCGGTCCCCATACTATTGGAAACACCATATATTTT
TRBD2 many TRBJ2-4 TRBV7-3 CASSFGLGNIQYF TGTGCCAGCAGCTTCGGACTAGGGAACATTCAGTACTTC
. many TRBJ2-5 TRBV3-1 CASSQDRIQETQYF TGTGCCAGCAGCCAAGACAGAATTCAAGAGACCCAGTACTTC
. . TRBJ2-5 TRBV20-1 CSASPPGAETQYF TGCAGTGCTAGCCCTCCGGGGGCAGAGACCCAGTACTTC
TRBD1 few TRBJ2-7 TRBV6-1 CASSMDRAYEQYF TGTGCCAGCAGTATGGACAGGGCCTACGAGCAGTACTTC
. . TRBJ1-4 TRBV30 CASRRGEKLFF TGTGCCTCCCGCCGGGGTGAAAAACTGTTTTTT
. few TRBJ1-6 TRBV6-1 CASSTDAQSPLHF TGTGCCAGCAGTACCGATGCACAATCACCCCTCCACTTT
TRBD1 few TRBJ1-2 TRBV6-5 CASSYAGTGGGYTF TGTGCCAGCAGTTACGCAGGGACAGGGGGTGGCTACACCTTC
. medium-sized TRBJ1-3 TRBV20-1 CSARGGSGNTIYF TGCAGTGCTAGAGGGGGCTCTGGAAACACCATATATTTT
. large TRBJ2-7 TRBV6-1 CASSGTSSGEQYF TGTGCCAGCAGTGGAACTAGCTCGGGTGAGCAGTACTTC
TRBD1 . TRBJ2-3 TRBV6-1 CASRRVTGFNTDTQYF TGTGCCAGCAGGAGGGTGACAGGGTTTAACACAGATACGCAGTATTTT
TRBD2 few TRBJ2-7 TRBV10-3 CAIREAGEQQYF TGTGCCATCAGGGAAGCGGGGGAGCAGCAGTACTTC
. . TRBJ2-2 TRBV30 CAWSVPRDHGELFF TGTGCCTGGAGTGTCCCGCGGGACCACGGGGAGCTGTTTTTT
. medium-sized TRBJ1-3 TRBV6-1 CASSIRGLGNTIYF TGTGCCAGCTCTATCCGGGGACTAGGAAACACCATATATTTT
TRBD1 . TRBJ1-6 TRBV20-1 CSAGTGFDGNSPLHF TGCAGTGCTGGGACAGGTTTTGATGGTAATTCACCCCTCCACTTT